This entry lists 8 T cell receptor beta chains sequenced from one sample in a study of metastatic and nonmetastatic thyroid tumors. All patients reached thyroid surgery having received no treatment beforehand. TCRdb reprocessed the PCR reads using MiXCR. The table includes over 20,000 clones, about 30% detected once. Material: tumor tissue. These receptor sequences come from a male donor with papillary thyroid cancer or a benign thyroid nodule (not recorded which). Some clones in this sample may be carry-over from other donors' samples.

Only a few counts were recorded for this clone. The rearrangement links TRBV6-1 to TRBJ1-2; D is possibly TRBD1 (6 bases). V lost 5 bases and J lost 8, with 24 bases in between. Germline V lookup: CDR1 MNHNS, CDR2 SASEGT. This CDR3 comprises 16 residues. The chain's CDR3 is CASSLSEGDPALGYTF. CDR3 sequence (DNA): TGTGCCAGCAGTCTCTCAGAGGGGGATCCCGCATTGGGCTACACCTTC.

In this sample, this clone turned up many times. The chain links TRBV29-1 to TRBJ2-5; 7 bases map to TRBD1. CDR3 length: 15 residues. Germline CDR1 is SQVTM and CDR2 is ANQGSEA. Trimming cost V 4 bases and J 7 bases; bases outside gene matches: 15. CDR3 sequence reads: CSVAKSTQGKATQYF. The DNA of the CDR3 is TGCAGCGTTGCGAAATCTACACAGGGGAAAGCGACCCAGTACTTC.

In regard to this clone: A read error may explain this, as a much larger clone is one base away. V is TRBV9 and J is TRBJ2-2; D is undetermined. Per the germline V gene, CDR1 is SGDLS and CDR2 is YYNGEE. The CDR3 runs 9 residues. The CDR3 region is CASSVDRWF. The CDR3 coding sequence is TGTGCCAGCAGCGTAGATAGGTGGTTT.

This chain uses TRBV20-1 with TRBJ1-1; TRBD1 aligns across 7 bases. Germline V gene lookup returns CDR1 DFQATT and CDR2 SNEGSKA (reference sequence). The CDR3 contains 11 residues. The CDR3 sequence: CRTGLNTEAFF. CDR3 DNA sequence: TGCAGGACAGGGCTGAACACTGAAGCTTTCTTT.

The CDR3 is CASSQGTGGSENTEAFF. The CDR3 DNA reads as TGCGCCAGCAGCCAAGGGACAGGGGGCTCTGAGAACACTGAAGCTTTCTTT. The chain employs TRBV5-1 and TRBJ1-1; 12 nucleotides match TRBD1. CDR3 length equals 17 residues. V was pared by 4 bases and J by 1 base, with 8 bases of the junction left unmatched. Per the germline V gene, CDR1 is SGHRS and CDR2 is YFSETQ.

The chain combines TRBV7-3 with TRBJ2-7; D may be TRBD2 (6 bases). The CDR3 runs 14 residues. The germline V and J ends were trimmed by 5 bases and 2 bases, with 13 bases remaining between them. Germline V gives CDR1 SGHTA, CDR2 FQGTGA. The CDR3: CASSVSGGPYEQYF. The CDR3 nucleotides are TGTGCCAGCAGCGTCTCCGGAGGGCCCTACGAGCAGTACTTC.

This clone was seen repeatedly, ten times or more. This chain's CDR3 is CATTRGLETQYF. The CDR3 region has the DNA TGTGCCACCACCAGGGGTTTGGAGACCCAGTACTTC. The chain links TRBV7-8 to TRBJ2-5; TRBD1 is a possible D gene (6 bases). Germline CDR1 is SGHVS and CDR2 is FQNEAQ. CDR3 length equals 12 residues. The ends were cut back, 10 bases at V and 5 bases at J, with 14 bases in the middle.

This clone was observed a handful of times. J is TRBJ1-1 and V is TRBV12-3 or TRBV12-4; D gene unclear. Deletions cut 0 bases from V and 1 base from J, with 3 bases between. The CDR3 consists of 13 residues. CDR3 DNA sequence: TGTGCCAGCAGTTTAGCAGAGAACACTGAAGCTTTCTTT. Translating gives CASSLAENTEAFF.